This T cell receptor (beta chain) stems from a study of blood T cell repertoires in COVID-19. Study as a whole: Samples of COVID-19 (acute and convalescent) were obtained from the United States, Italy and Spain. Sample material is recorded as cDNA or gDNA derived from T cells, B-cell-depleted T cells, or PBMCs.

Per the original methods: Cell counts per sample came from amplifying reference gene primers. The protocol was immunoSEQ multiplex PCR, while the TCRdb copy is restricted to in-frame clones and leaves out a portion. The D gene and trimming were derived from the DNA, and the V and J assignments and clone size from that table. This repertoire shows some 250,000 clones, approximately 86% found once; its top ten account for approximately 7.2%. V was pared by 5 bases and J by 2 bases, with 4 bases of the junction left unmatched. The CDR3 spans 14 residues. Germline V lookup: CDR1 KGHSH, CDR2 LQKENI. The sequence came from a woman aged 70-85 years with active or convalescent COVID-19. The rearrangement uses TRBV18 and TRBJ2-7, with 9 bases fitting TRBD1. Sequenced input: peripheral blood. The CDR3 is CASSYGQGPYEQYF. The CDR3 nucleotides are TGTGCCAGCTCATACGGACAGGGGCCCTACGAGCAGTACTTC. Drawing the rest from reference TRBV18 and TRBJ2-7, the complete variable domain is NAGVMQNPRHLVRRRGQEARLRCSPMKGHSHVYWYRQLPEEGLKFMVYLQKENIIDESGMPKERFSAEFPKEGPSILRIQQVVRGDSAAYFCASSYGQGPYEQYFGPGTRLTVT.